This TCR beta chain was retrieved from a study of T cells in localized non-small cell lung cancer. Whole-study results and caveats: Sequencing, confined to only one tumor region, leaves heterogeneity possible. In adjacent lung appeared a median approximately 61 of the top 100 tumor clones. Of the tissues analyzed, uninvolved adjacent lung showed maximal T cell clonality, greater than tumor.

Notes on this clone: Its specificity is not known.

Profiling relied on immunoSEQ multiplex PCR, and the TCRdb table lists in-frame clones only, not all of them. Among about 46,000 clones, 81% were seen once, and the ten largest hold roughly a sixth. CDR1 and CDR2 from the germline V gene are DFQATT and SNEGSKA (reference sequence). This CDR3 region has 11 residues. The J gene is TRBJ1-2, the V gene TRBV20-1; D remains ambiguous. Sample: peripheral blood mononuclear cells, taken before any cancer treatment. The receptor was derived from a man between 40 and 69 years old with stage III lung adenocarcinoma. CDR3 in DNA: TGCAGCTCACCCCGGGACTATGGCTACACCTTC. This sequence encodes CSSPRDYGYTF.